The rows below give T cell receptor beta chains drawn from one sample of a study of cytomegalovirus exposure and HLA in healthy donors. Sequencing used immunoSEQ multiplex PCR; TCRdb keeps in-frame clones, though not all of them. Of 100,000 or so clones in the sample, approximately 82% are singletons; the top ten hold over 8%. The specimen was PBMCs. The receptors were sampled from a man aged 35-49 years in good health and CMV-seropositive. Each CDR3 is given with its conserved first and last residue. The order of the fields is D gene, V gene, J gene, clone size, CDR3 DNA, CDR3 protein. A D gene is named only where the DNA matches it firmly. Clone size is shown for a subset of rows, as once, few, many or a class of expanded clone.

>-|TRBV5-4|TRBJ2-7|-
TGTGCCAGCAGCTTGGATCAGGGCTACTACGAGCAGTACTTC
CASSLDQGYYEQYF
>TRBD1|TRBV9|TRBJ1-1|-
TGTGCCAGCAGCGAGTGGCAGGGGGCGCGGACTGAAGCTTTCTTT
CASSEWQGARTEAFF
>TRBD2|TRBV4-2|TRBJ2-1|-
TGTGCCAGCAGCCAAGTGGAACTAGCGGGGGGCCTCAATGAGCAGTTCTTC
CASSQVELAGGLNEQFF
>TRBD1|TRBV6-4|TRBJ2-1|-
TGTGCCAGCAGTCCAGGGACAGGTTCGAATGAGCAGTTCTTC
CASSPGTGSNEQFF
>TRBD2|TRBV5-4|TRBJ2-2|few
TGTGCCAGCAGCAAATTAGCGGGAGGGCCCCCGACCGGGGAGCTGTTTTTT
CASSKLAGGPPTGELFF
>TRBD2|TRBV27|TRBJ2-1|-
TGTGCCAGCAGTTCCGGGACTAGCGGATACAATGAGCAGTTCTTC
CASSSGTSGYNEQFF
>TRBD1|TRBV19|TRBJ1-5|-
TGTGCCAGTAGGGACAGGGACCAGCCCCAGCATTTT
CASRDRDQPQHF
>TRBD1|TRBV4-3|TRBJ1-2|-
TGCGCCAGCAGCCCTGGACAGGGATATGGCTACACCTTC
CASSPGQGYGYTF
>-|TRBV10-3|TRBJ1-1|-
TGTGCCATCAAGTCAGGGTACGGGTTGAACACTGAAGCTTTCTTT
CAIKSGYGLNTEAFF
>TRBD2|TRBV7-2|TRBJ2-1|few
TGTGCCAGCAGACGGACTAGCGGGCACAATGAGCAGTTCTTC
CASRRTSGHNEQFF
>-|TRBV4-2|TRBJ2-7|-
TGTGCCAGCAGCCAACAGCGGAGCTCCTACGAGCAGTACTTC
CASSQQRSSYEQYF
>-|TRBV4-2|TRBJ1-6|-
TGTGCCAGCAGCCCTATTGACACCCGTCGCCATAATTCACCCCTCCACTTT
CASSPIDTRRHNSPLHF
>TRBD1|TRBV5-4|TRBJ2-1|-
TGTGCCAGCAGCTTGCGACAGGGGATATACGGTGAGCAGTTCTTC
CASSLRQGIYGEQFF
>-|TRBV30|TRBJ1-5|few
TGTGCCTGGAGTGGGGGGGGCGAGCAGCCCCAGCATTTT
CAWSGGGEQPQHF
>-|TRBV9|TRBJ1-2|few
TGTGCCAGCAGCGTAGGGGAGGGAACTCACTATGGCTACACCTTC
CASSVGEGTHYGYTF
>-|TRBV2|TRBJ2-5|-
TGTGCCAGCAGAGACAACACGGAGACCCAGTACTTC
CASRDNTETQYF
>TRBD1|TRBV6-1|TRBJ1-5|-
TGTGCCAGCAGTTTCTGGACAGGTTATCAGCCCCAGCATTTT
CASSFWTGYQPQHF
>-|TRBV5-1|TRBJ2-2|-
TGCGCCAGCAGCTTGGGGTCAGGTTGGGCCGGGGAGCTGTTTTTT
CASSLGSGWAGELFF
>-|TRBV11-2|TRBJ2-7|-
TGTGCCAGCAGCTTAGAAGCTAGCGTGGACTACGAGCAGTACTTC
CASSLEASVDYEQYF
>-|TRBV2|TRBJ1-1|-
TGTGCCAGCAGTGAAACTGGGACATTGGGCACTGAAGCTTTCTTT
CASSETGTLGTEAFF
>TRBD1|TRBV5-1|TRBJ2-3|-
TGCGCCAGCAGCTTGGACCCTCCGGGACAGGGATCCACAGATACGCAGTATTTT
CASSLDPPGQGSTDTQYF
>-|TRBV7-2|TRBJ2-7|few
TGTGCCAGCAGCGGGGGGGCACTATACGAGCAGTACTTC
CASSGGALYEQYF
>TRBD1|TRBV6-6|TRBJ1-2|-
TGTGCCAGCACCTACGGGACAGGGGGCTATGGCTACACCTTC
CASTYGTGGYGYTF
>TRBD2|TRBV7-6|TRBJ2-1|-
TGTGCCAGCAGCTTAGAGGCAGCGGGAGACTACAATGAGCAGTTCTTC
CASSLEAAGDYNEQFF
>TRBD1|TRBV7-2|TRBJ2-2|-
TGTGCCAGCAGCTTGCAGGGGGCGAACACCGGGGAGCTGTTTTTT
CASSLQGANTGELFF
>-|TRBV7-9|TRBJ2-7|-
TGTGCCAGCAGCTTAGTTCCCGCAGACTCCTGGTACGAGCAGTACTTC
CASSLVPADSWYEQYF
>-|TRBV7-3|TRBJ1-4|once
TGTGCCAGCAGTCTAAACAGGGTATCCGAAAAACTGTTTTTT
CASSLNRVSEKLFF
>-|TRBV5-4|TRBJ1-2|-
TGTGCCAGCAGCCCCACCAACAGGGATCTAGGGGGTGGCTACACCTTC
CASSPTNRDLGGGYTF
>TRBD2|TRBV7-9|TRBJ2-2|-
TGTGCCAGCAGCGCATACCGGGACTACTTCCCTGGGGAGCTGTTTTTT
CASSAYRDYFPGELFF
>TRBD1|TRBV7-9|TRBJ1-2|-
TGTGCCAGCAGCTCAATCGGGACAGGGGGTTCTAACTATGGCTACACCTTC
CASSSIGTGGSNYGYTF
>-|TRBV30|TRBJ1-1|-
TGTGCCTGGAGGGCCACCCCTCTCATCTCTGAAGCTTTCTTT
CAWRATPLISEAFF
>TRBD1|TRBV7-8|TRBJ2-5|few
TGTGCCAGCAGCTTGAGGCACAGGGGGCAAGAGACCCAGTACTTC
CASSLRHRGQETQYF